The 27 T cell receptor beta chains below were found in one sample sequenced in a study of blood T cell repertoires in COVID-19 (TCRdb year 2020). The library was produced with the immunoSEQ multiplex PCR assay. This is the immuneACCESS table as TCRdb keeps it, with only in-frame sequences that have V and J called. A part of the clones is gone; compared with another copy, unresolved V genes explain less than half, and the rest is unexplained. This sample has about 160,000 clones in its table, and roughly 85% of those were observed once. The ten top clones hold 5.4% of the sample. Sequenced sample: peripheral blood. All receptors come from a woman between 45 and 60 years old with COVID-19, enrolled during active disease.

The V call is TRBV13, the J call TRBJ2-7; D is unresolved. The CDR3 sequence is 11 residues long. V lost 3 bases and J lost 6, with 6 bases in between. The germline V gene has CDR1 PRHDT and CDR2 FYEKMQ (reference sequence). The CDR3 nucleotides read TGTGCCAGCAGCTTGTTAGCCGAGCAGTACTTC. Translating it yields CASSLLAEQYF. The entire variable domain, with the rest obtained from reference TRBV13 and TRBJ2-7, is as follows: AAGVIQSPRHLIKEKRETATLKCYPIPRHDTVYWYQQGPGQDPQFLISFYEKMQSDKGSIPDRFSAQQFSDYHSELNMSSLELGDSALYFCASSLLAEQYFGPGTRLTVT.

The chain employs TRBV3-1 (or the pseudogene TRBV3-2) and TRBJ2-3; D perhaps matches TRBD2 (6 bases). Trimming shortened V by 6 bases and J by 2 bases, and 12 bases separated the two germline ends. Germline-derived CDR1 and CDR2 are LGHDT and YNNKEL (reference sequence). The CDR3 extends over 14 amino acids. Here the CDR3 reads CASSRRRDTDTQYF. The CDR3 coding sequence is TGTGCCAGCAGTCGGAGGCGGGACACAGATACGCAGTATTTT.

This sequence joins TRBV6-1 and TRBJ1-2; no reliable D call. Germline lookup yields CDR1 MNHNS and CDR2 SASEGT. CDR3 size: 18 residues. V was cut by 3 bases and J by 1 base, with 21 bases left in between. The CDR3, as DNA: TGTGCCAGCAGTGACACCCCGGGAGCTCTAGGGTTTAACTATGGCTACACCTTC. This sequence encodes CASSDTPGALGFNYGYTF.

The chain has TRBV4-2 and TRBJ1-6, with D perhaps matching TRBD1 (6 bases). Germline V CDR1 and CDR2: LGHNA, YNFKEQ. This CDR3 region has 15 residues. The V and J ends lost 4 bases and 4 bases respectively, with 11 bases between them. The CDR3 reads CASSLPGEYNSPLHF. For the CDR3, the DNA is TGTGCCAGCAGCCTCCCAGGGGAGTATAATTCACCCCTCCACTTT.

The count of this clone is one. The chain uses TRBV7-9 and TRBJ2-1; D may be TRBD2 (6 bases). Germline CDR1 is SEHNR and CDR2 is FQNEAQ (reference sequence). The CDR3 has 14 residues. The V gene lost 6 bases and the J gene lost 0 bases, with 9 bases spanning the gap. CDR3 loop: CASSGTLSYNEQFF. CDR3 DNA: TGTGCCAGCAGTGGGACTCTCTCCTACAATGAGCAGTTCTTC.

Concerning this clone: At one end, the junction sequence differs from germline, possibly due to a read error. This CDR3 is CASSHPTGYPSYKQYF. The DNA for the CDR3 is TGTGCCAGCAGTCACCCGACAGGGTACCCCTCCTACAAGCAGTACTTC. This sequence joins TRBV28 and TRBJ2-7; TRBD1 aligns across 7 bases. This CDR3 spans 16 amino acids. The V gene's germline CDR1 is MDHEN and CDR2 SYDVKM.

The chain uses TRBV5-4 and TRBJ2-3; 15 nucleotides agree with TRBD2. This CDR3 spans 17 amino acids. Germline CDR1 and CDR2: SGHNT and YYREEE (reference sequence). V shed 4 bases and J 2 bases; nucleotides not matched to a gene: 5. CDR3 in DNA: TGTGCCAGCAGCCCCGGGACTAGCGGGGGGCTCACAGATACGCAGTATTTT. Protein product: CASSPGTSGGLTDTQYF.

V and J are TRBV23-1 and TRBJ1-5; D remains ambiguous. TRBV23-1 is assigned to the ORF class and has an uncertain function. The CDR3 covers 17 residues. With 1 base removed from V and 5 bases from J, the gap between germline ends came to 18 bases. CDR3 DNA: TGCGCCAGCAGTCAATTCTCCGGGAGCGTGGTCTATCAGCCCCAGCATTTT. It translates to CASSQFSGSVVYQPQHF.

The chain joins TRBV29-1 to TRBJ1-2; TRBD1 agrees at 7 bases. Germline V gene lookup returns CDR1 SQVTM and CDR2 ANQGSEA. CDR3 size: 12 residues. J gave up 2 bases and V 6 bases, and 3 bases lay outside the gene matches. The CDR3, as DNA: TGCAGCGTGACAGGGCGAAACTATGGCTACACCTTC. Amino acids: CSVTGRNYGYTF.

The chain couples TRBV27 to TRBJ2-2; tentative D call: TRBD2 (5 bases). CDR1 is MNHEY and CDR2 is SMNVEV in the germline V gene (reference sequence). The ends were cut back, 4 bases at V and 3 bases at J, with 9 bases in the middle. This CDR3 spans 14 amino acids. The CDR3 DNA reads as TGTGCCAGCAGTTCCGGGGTTCACACCGGGGAGCTGTTTTTT. Translating gives CASSSGVHTGELFF.

V usage is TRBV18 and J usage is TRBJ1-5; 8 bases fit TRBD1. Germline V lookup: CDR1 KGHSH, CDR2 LQKENI. J was trimmed by 2 bases and V by 4 bases; bases with no gene match: 1. This CDR3 comprises 14 residues. CDR3 in DNA: TGTGCCAGCTCACGGGGACAGGGCAATCAGCCCCAGCATTTT. It codes for CASSRGQGNQPQHF.

V gene TRBV29-1 combines with J gene TRBJ1-2; D is perhaps TRBD1 (5 bases). The V end was cut by 4 bases, the J end by 5 bases, with 20 bases between. The germline V gene encodes CDR1 SQVTM and CDR2 ANQGSEA. This CDR3 spans 15 amino acids. The CDR3 DNA follows: TGCAGCGTTGGGGTATGGGGGACTGGTGGGTATGGCTACACCTTC. Residues: CSVGVWGTGGYGYTF.

V usage is TRBV18 and J usage is TRBJ1-1, with unresolved D. Germline V gene sequence: CDR1 KGHSH, CDR2 LQKENI. This CDR3 has 11 residues. V lost 4 bases and J lost 8, with 8 bases in between. CDR3: CASSQAGEAFF. CDR3 DNA sequence: TGTGCCAGCTCACAGGCGGGGGAAGCTTTCTTT.

The rearrangement links TRBV19 to TRBJ1-2; TRBD1 agrees at 7 bases. In germline, CDR1 is LNHDA, CDR2 SQIVND (reference sequence). V lost 3 bases to trimming and J lost 7 bases; unmatched junction nucleotides: 11. CDR3 length: 15 residues. CDR3 amino acids: CASSMEGAAPVGYTF. The CDR3 region has the DNA TGTGCCAGTAGTATGGAGGGGGCGGCCCCCGTTGGCTACACCTTC.

The chain links TRBV10-3 to TRBJ2-3; 9 positions match TRBD2. The J segment lost 0 bases and the V segment lost 4 bases, leaving 2 bases of the junction unmatched. The germline V gene encodes CDR1 ENHRY and CDR2 SYGVKD. The CDR3 sequence is 15 residues long. The CDR3 DNA reads as TGTGCCATCAGTGGACTAGCGGATAGCACAGATACGCAGTATTTT. Translated: CAISGLADSTDTQYF.

The rearrangement links TRBV1 to TRBJ2-3; TRBD2 reflects the table's D call only, with no check against the DNA. TRBV1 is a listed pseudogene. This CDR3 is built from 16 residues. CDR3 amino acids: CTSSRTSGGLTDTQYF. The CDR3 DNA is TGCACCAGCAGCCGGACTAGCGGGGGCCTCACAGATACGCAGTATTTT.

This sequence joins TRBV19 and TRBJ2-2, with no clear D. The germline V and J ends were trimmed by 5 bases and 0 bases, with 4 bases remaining between them. CDR3 size: 13 residues. CDR1 and CDR2 from the germline V gene are LNHDA and SQIVND (reference sequence). CDR3 residues: CASSFANTGELFF. The CDR3 DNA reads TGTGCCAGTAGTTTCGCGAACACCGGGGAGCTGTTTTTT.

DNA of the CDR3: TGTGCTAGTGGTCTGGGACAGCATAATTCACCCCTCCACTTT. This sequence encodes CASGLGQHNSPLHF. The rearrangement links TRBV12-5 to TRBJ1-6; 7 bases are a match to TRBD1. Germline CDR1 and CDR2: LGHNT and FRNRAP. V lost 5 bases and J lost 5; bases outside the gene matches: 3. This CDR3 has 14 residues.

This chain joins TRBV20-1 and TRBJ2-2; D might be TRBD1 (6 bases). Trimming took off 3 bases at V and 5 bases at J, with 10 bases between the two ends. The CDR3 is 13 amino acids. Germline-derived CDR1 and CDR2 are DFQATT and SNEGSKA (reference sequence). CDR3 sequence: CSASNRGTGELFF. The CDR3 DNA follows: TGCAGTGCTAGTAATAGGGGGACCGGGGAGCTGTTTTTT.

The genes are TRBV6-2 or TRBV6-3 and TRBJ2-7, with a tentative D call TRBD1 (5 bases). Trimming shortened V by 6 bases and J by 7 bases, and 16 bases separated the two germline ends. This CDR3 region has 13 residues. The germline gives CDR1 MNHEY, CDR2 SVGEGT. The CDR3 coding sequence is TGTGCCAGCAGCCCTTACACAGGTGGGGAGCAGTACTTC. Translated: CASSPYTGGEQYF.

The chain couples TRBV2 to TRBJ2-7; 10 bases agree with TRBD1. V shed 3 bases, J shed 6 bases, and the junction held 8 bases outside the gene matches. The CDR3 extends over 15 amino acids. Germline V gives CDR1 SNHLY, CDR2 FYNNEI. Written as DNA, the CDR3 is TGTGCCAGCAGTGAGCTGCGACAGGGGGCGGGCGAGCAGTACTTC. Amino acids: CASSELRQGAGEQYF. Complete variable domain (other parts from reference TRBV2 and TRBJ2-7): EPEVTQTPSHQVTQMGQEVILRCVPISNHLYFYWYRQILGQKVEFLVSFYNNEISEKSEIFDDQFSVERPDGSNFTLKIRSTKLEDSAMYFCASSELRQGAGEQYFGPGTRLTVT.

Points on this clone: The junction departs from germline at one end; a sequencing error may be responsible. V usage is TRBV30 and J usage is TRBJ1-5; the match to TRBD1 covers 8 bases. The CDR3 loop spans 12 amino acids. CDR1 is GTSNPN, CDR2 SVGIG, per germline (reference sequence). For the CDR3, the DNA is TGTGCCTGGGGACAGGGCAACCAGCCCCAGCATTTT. As protein: CAWGQGNQPQHF.

Written as DNA, the CDR3 is TGTGCCAGCTCGGCTACAGGGGTGCTGGGCACAGATACGCAGTATTTT. Translating gives CASSATGVLGTDTQYF. The genes are TRBV2 and TRBJ2-3, with 7 positions matching TRBD1. The V gene's germline CDR1 is SNHLY and CDR2 FYNNEI. Losses at the gene ends were 8 bases for V and 1 base for J; bases not matched to a gene: 12. The CDR3 loop spans 16 amino acids.

The chain is built from TRBV19 and TRBJ1-2; D is ambiguous. The CDR3 covers 14 residues. CDR1 and CDR2 from the germline V gene are LNHDA and SQIVND (reference sequence). Trimming took off 3 bases at V and 3 bases at J, with 11 bases between the two ends. CDR3 bases: TGTGCCAGTAGTATGATTGGCAGTGACTATGGCTACACCTTC. Translation gives CASSMIGSDYGYTF.

J is TRBJ1-4 and V is TRBV18; D is perhaps TRBD1 (6 bases). CDR1 and CDR2 from the germline V gene are KGHSH and LQKENI. Trimming removed 3 bases from V and 0 bases from J, with 8 bases in between. The CDR3 is made up of 15 amino acids. In DNA form, the CDR3 reads TGTGCCAGCTCACCCAGACAGGCAACTAATGAAAAACTGTTTTTT. Translating gives CASSPRQATNEKLFF.

CDR3 coding DNA: TGTGCCAGCAGGCAGGGAAACACCGGGGAGCTGTTTTTT. Translating it yields CASRQGNTGELFF. The gene calls are TRBV6-5 and TRBJ2-2, with D perhaps matching TRBD1 (5 bases). The CDR3 is made up of 13 amino acids. Germline V lookup: CDR1 MNHEY, CDR2 SVGAGI. The ends were cut back, 6 bases at V and 2 bases at J, with 7 bases in the middle.

This clone came up once. This rearrangement joins TRBV5-1 to TRBJ2-3; 7 bases line up with TRBD1. CDR1 and CDR2 (germline): SGHRS, YFSETQ. Trimming at V came to 7 bases and at J to 4 bases, leaving 12 bases not matched to a gene. CDR3 length: 15 amino acids. As DNA, the CDR3 is TGCGCCAGCCGCCCCGGGACAGCGACCGCAGATACGCAGTATTTT. This codes for CASRPGTATADTQYF.